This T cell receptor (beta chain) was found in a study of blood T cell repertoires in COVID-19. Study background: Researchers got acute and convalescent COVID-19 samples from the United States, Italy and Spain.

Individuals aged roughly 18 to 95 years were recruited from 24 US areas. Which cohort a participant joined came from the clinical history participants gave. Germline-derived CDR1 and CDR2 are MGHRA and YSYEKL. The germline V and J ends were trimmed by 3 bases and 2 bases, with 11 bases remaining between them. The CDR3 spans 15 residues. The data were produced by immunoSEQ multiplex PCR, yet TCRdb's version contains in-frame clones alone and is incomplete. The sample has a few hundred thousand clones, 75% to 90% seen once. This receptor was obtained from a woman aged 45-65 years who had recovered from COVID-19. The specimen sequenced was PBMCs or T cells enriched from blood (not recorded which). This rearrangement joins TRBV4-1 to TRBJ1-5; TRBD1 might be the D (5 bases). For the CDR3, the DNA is TGCGCCAGCAGCCAGGGGGGTCCGGGCAATCAGCCCCAGCATTTT. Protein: CASSQGGPGNQPQHF.